One and the same sample provided the 32 T cell receptor beta chains below, sequenced in a study of T cells in Graves' hyperthyroidism and ophthalmopathy. RNA transcripts yielded amplified TCR beta CDR3 regions. First-round RT-PCR with HTBI primers amplified the TCR CDR3 region. In TCRdb, the multiplex PCR reads were re-called with MiXCR into one record per CDR3 protein. The sample lists 600,000 to 750,000 distinct CDR3 sequences; 15% to 20% were seen once. Input material: blood. All receptors come from a man in his fifties with Graves' hyperthyroidism.

The chain carries TRBV19 and TRBJ2-4; a weak D match, TRBD1 (6 bases). CDR3 length: 13 residues. Trimming stripped 9 bases from V and 3 bases from J, with 12 bases between. Germline assignment: CDR1 LNHDA and CDR2 SQIVND (reference sequence). CDR3 bases: TGTGCCAGCCCTGGGACAAGCAAAAACATTCAGTACTTC. This sequence encodes CASPGTSKNIQYF.

There are many counts of this clonotype. The J gene is TRBJ2-7, the V gene TRBV6-2 or TRBV6-3; the match to TRBD2 covers 12 bases. CDR3 length: 17 amino acids. V shed 0 bases and J 2 bases; nucleotides not matched to a gene: 5. Germline values: CDR1 MNHEY, CDR2 SVGEGT. The CDR3 loop reads CASSYSTSGSPPYEQYF. The CDR3 DNA reads as TGTGCCAGCAGTTACTCGACTAGCGGGAGTCCGCCCTACGAGCAGTACTTC.

The chain is built from TRBV20-1 and TRBJ1-1; 8 bases agree with TRBD1. Germline-derived CDR1 and CDR2 are DFQATT and SNEGSKA (reference sequence). Unmatched junction bases numbered 12, after V lost 5 bases and J lost 1 base. This CDR3 has 16 residues. The CDR3 DNA follows: TGCAGTGCTCCCAGGGGGCGCGGGGGTAGGAACACTGAAGCTTTCTTT. It translates to CSAPRGRGGRNTEAFF.

V usage is TRBV6-2 or TRBV6-3 and J usage is TRBJ2-6; D is unresolved. V dropped 5 bases and J dropped 4 bases, with 15 bases sitting between them. The V gene's germline CDR1 is MNHEY and CDR2 SVGEGT. CDR3 size: 16 residues. The CDR3 sequence: CASSTQLGKGANVLTF. Written as DNA, the CDR3 is TGTGCCAGCAGTACGCAACTGGGAAAGGGGGCCAACGTCCTGACTTTC.

This chain uses TRBV14 with TRBJ2-7; 7 bases align to TRBD2. The CDR3 is 17 amino acids. The junction had 11 bases not matched to a gene; V was cut back by 3 bases and J by 0 bases. Germline V CDR1 and CDR2: SGHDN, FVKESK. The CDR3 DNA follows: TGTGCCAGCAGCCAGTCTTTGGGGGACTATATCTCCTACGAGCAGTACTTC. Translation gives CASSQSLGDYISYEQYF.

This clonotype was detected once. A much bigger clone sits one base away, suggesting this may be a read error. This chain uses TRBV7-2 with TRBJ1-2; the D is unclear. This CDR3 contains 12 residues. Deletions cut 0 bases from V and 8 bases from J, with 7 bases between. Germline values: CDR1 SGHTA, CDR2 FQGNSA. The DNA for the CDR3 is TGTACCAGCAGCTTAGCGTATGAAGGCTACACCTTC. This encodes CTSSLAYEGYTF.

This clonotype was seen repeatedly, ten times or more. The rearrangement uses TRBV28 and TRBJ2-7, with TRBD1 matching over 7 bases. Germline assignment: CDR1 MDHEN and CDR2 SYDVKM. Germline trimming cut 7 bases from V and 5 bases from J; bases unmatched to any gene: 8. This CDR3 comprises 13 residues. DNA for the CDR3: TGTGCCAGCATCCCGGGACAGAGGAACGAGCAGTACTTC. Translated, it gives CASIPGQRNEQYF.

This clonotype has more than one count but fewer than ten. The chain links TRBV27 to TRBJ1-2, with 7 bases matching TRBD1. The J segment lost 3 bases and the V segment lost 4 bases, leaving 8 bases of the junction unmatched. Per germline, CDR1 MNHEY and CDR2 SMNVEV (reference sequence). This CDR3 comprises 15 residues. As DNA, the CDR3 is TGTGCCAGCAGTTCTGGGGACAGCCTTTACTATGGCTACACCTTC. Protein sequence: CASSSGDSLYYGYTF.

This clonotype was recorded a few times. The rearrangement joins TRBV24-1 to TRBJ2-2; TRBD2 might be the D (5 bases). The CDR3 is made up of 17 amino acids. V was clipped by 6 bases and J by 1 base, with 17 bases between them. Germline CDR1 reads KGHDR; CDR2 reads SFDVKD. Here the CDR3 reads CATSHDPGRENTGELFF. The CDR3 DNA reads TGTGCCACCAGTCACGATCCTGGACGGGAGAACACCGGGGAGCTGTTTTTT.

Notes on this clonotype: Being one base from a much bigger clone, this may be a read error. The rearrangement joins TRBV19 to TRBJ1-1, with a weak D call TRBD1 (6 bases). The V end lost 6 bases, the J end lost 0 bases, and 11 bases lay between the germline ends. The CDR3 extends over 14 amino acids. CDR1 LNHDA and CDR2 SQIVND come from the germline V gene (reference sequence). DNA for the CDR3: TGTGCCAGTAGACCGGCAGGGGTGAACACTGAAGCTTTCTTT. Translating gives CASRPAGVNTEAFF.

This clonotype showed up just a few times. The rearrangement links TRBV6-1 to TRBJ1-5; D is unresolved. CDR3 size: 10 residues. Germline V gene data show CDR1 as MNHNS and CDR2 as SASEGT. Trimming left V 7 bases short and J 6 bases short, with 4 bases between. In DNA form, the CDR3 reads TGTGCCAGCACTGCTCAGCCCCAGCATTTT. Translated, it gives CASTAQPQHF.

This clonotype has a handful of counts. The junction and the germline gene differ at one end; a read error may be behind it. This sequence joins TRBV7-7 and TRBJ2-1; 8 positions agree with TRBD2. Per the germline V gene, CDR1 is SSHAT and CDR2 is FNYEAQ (reference sequence). This CDR3 contains 15 residues. CDR3 nucleotide sequence: TGTGCTAGCAGCCCGACTAGCGTAAACTACAATGAGCAGTTCTTC. Translating it yields CASSPTSVNYNEQFF.

This clonotype was observed a few times. The chain combines TRBV7-2 with TRBJ1-5; D unclear. CDR3 length: 15 amino acids. Germline-derived CDR1 and CDR2 are SGHTA and FQGNSA. The V gene lost 1 base and the J gene lost 5 bases, with 12 bases spanning the gap. The CDR3 is CASSLVAGPYQPQHF. CDR3 bases: TGTGCCAGCAGCTTAGTAGCAGGCCCGTATCAGCCCCAGCATTTT.

This clonotype has a count of ten or more. This sequence joins TRBV28 and TRBJ2-7; 10 bases are a match to TRBD2. V lost 4 bases, J lost 5 bases, and 8 bases stayed unmatched. This CDR3 contains 15 residues. Germline V gives CDR1 MDHEN, CDR2 SYDVKM. CDR3 in DNA: TGTGCCAGCAGTTCCCCAGCGGGAGGGGACCACGAGCAGTACTTC. Translation: CASSSPAGGDHEQYF. Together with reference TRBV28 and TRBJ2-7, the CDR3 gives the full variable domain: DVKVTQSSRYLVKRTGEKVFLECVQDMDHENMFWYRQDPGLGLRLIYFSYDVKMKEKGDIPEGYSVSREKKERFSLILESASTNQTSMYLCASSSPAGGDHEQYFGPGTRLTVT.

The chain joins TRBV14 to TRBJ2-7; D may correspond to TRBD1 or TRBD2 (5 bases each). The ends were cut back, 6 bases at V and 7 bases at J, with 19 bases in the middle. CDR1 SGHDN and CDR2 FVKESK come from the germline V gene. CDR3 size: 14 residues. CDR3 in DNA: TGTGCCAGCAGTCCCACGGGACGGCCTGGGGAGCAGTACTTC. Its protein is CASSPTGRPGEQYF.

A few counts support this clonotype. J is TRBJ1-6 and V is TRBV28; possibly TRBD1 for D (6 bases). The length of the CDR3 is 18 residues. Trimming left V 2 bases short and J 7 bases short, with 21 bases between. The V gene's germline CDR1 is MDHEN and CDR2 SYDVKM. CDR3 loop: CASSLRFRPGDKNSPLHF. In DNA form, the CDR3 reads TGTGCCAGCAGTTTACGGTTCCGCCCAGGGGATAAAAATTCACCCCTCCACTTT.

The V and J genes are TRBV19 and TRBJ2-1; 8 positions match TRBD2. After removal of 0 bases from V and 13 bases from J, the junction contained 17 bases not matched to a gene. The CDR3 is 17 amino acids. Germline V gene lookup returns CDR1 LNHDA and CDR2 SQIVND (reference sequence). CDR3 DNA sequence: TGTGCCAGTAGTATAGATTTCGGGACTAGTTTTGGCCCAAATCAGTTCTTC. Protein product: CASSIDFGTSFGPNQFF. Supplemented by reference TRBV19 and TRBJ2-1, the full variable domain reads DGGITQSPKYLFRKEGQNVTLSCEQNLNHDAMYWYRQDPGQGLRLIYYSQIVNDFQKGDIAEGYSVSREKKESFPLTVTSAQKNPTAFYLCASSIDFGTSFGPNQFFGPGTRLTVL.

The chain has TRBV6-1 and TRBJ1-2; D possibly corresponds to TRBD1 (6 bases). Germline values: CDR1 MNHNS, CDR2 SASEGT. V lost 5 bases to trimming and J lost 7 bases, with 17 bases between them. The CDR3 length is 14 residues. CDR3 region: CASSNAGARGGYTF. The CDR3 region has the DNA TGTGCCAGCAGTAACGCGGGGGCGCGGGGTGGCTACACCTTC.

The CDR3 loop reads CASSYSRISGRTEQFF. The CDR3 DNA reads as TGTGCCAGCAGTTACTCGCGGATTAGCGGGAGGACTGAGCAGTTCTTC. V gene TRBV6-5 combines with J gene TRBJ2-1, with 10 nucleotides matching TRBD2. The CDR3 extends over 16 amino acids. Per the germline V gene, CDR1 is MNHEY and CDR2 is SVGAGI. V lost 0 bases, J lost 9 bases, and 8 bases stayed unmatched.

This clonotype was seen a few times. The rearrangement joins TRBV5-8 to TRBJ1-5; 7 positions agree with TRBD1. Germline-derived CDR1 and CDR2 are SGHTS and YDEGEE. Germline trimming cut 6 bases from V and 0 bases from J; bases unmatched to any gene: 9. The CDR3 is 16 amino acids. CDR3 sequence (DNA): TGTGCCAGCACCCTCTCCACAGGGGATAGCAATCAGCCCCAGCATTTT. It yields the protein CASTLSTGDSNQPQHF.

The rearrangement links TRBV18 to TRBJ1-4; tentative D call: TRBD1 (5 bases). The germline V and J ends were trimmed by 0 bases and 0 bases, with 8 bases remaining between them. Germline values: CDR1 KGHSH, CDR2 LQKENI. The CDR3 runs to 16 residues. The CDR3 spells CASSPPLGATNEKLFF. CDR3 DNA sequence: TGTGCCAGCTCACCACCGCTGGGGGCAACTAATGAAAAACTGTTTTTT.

The sample holds many counts of this clonotype. V is TRBV28 and J is TRBJ2-2; 10 bases are shared with TRBD2. The CDR3 covers 15 residues. Germline loops: CDR1 MDHEN, CDR2 SYDVKM. After removal of 8 bases from V and 3 bases from J, the junction contained 6 bases not matched to a gene. CDR3 region: CASGELAGYTGELFF. The CDR3 coding sequence is TGTGCCAGCGGCGAACTAGCGGGATACACCGGGGAGCTGTTTTTT.

The chain has TRBV2 and TRBJ1-6; D is perhaps TRBD1 (6 bases). The CDR3 runs 16 residues. Germline CDR1 reads SNHLY; CDR2 reads FYNNEI. V gave up 8 bases and J gave up 7 bases, with 21 bases separating them. CDR3 sequence reads: CASSYLGASGNSPLHF. The CDR3, as DNA: TGTGCCAGCTCATATCTGGGGGCGAGTGGGAATTCACCCCTCCACTTT.

For this clonotype: At one of its ends the junction is not consistent with the germline gene, which may arise from a read error. V gene TRBV5-1 combines with J gene TRBJ2-1, with 12 bases matching TRBD2. The CDR3 is made up of 17 amino acids. Germline V gives CDR1 SGHRS, CDR2 YFSETQ. The CDR3 loop is CTSSPIPLAGGFNEQFF. The CDR3 nucleotides read TGCACCAGCAGCCCGATTCCACTAGCGGGAGGTTTCAATGAGCAGTTCTTC.

Only a few counts were recorded for this clonotype. The chain links TRBV5-4 to TRBJ1-1; TRBD1 might be the D (6 bases). Looked up from germline, CDR1 is SGHNT and CDR2 is YYREEE (reference sequence). V was shortened by 2 bases and J by 6 bases, with 20 bases between the two germline ends. CDR3 size: 16 residues. CDR3 coding DNA: TGTGCCAGCAGCTTACTTCCCGTAGGGGGTTCGGCTGAAGCTTTCTTT. Amino acids: CASSLLPVGGSAEAFF.

V and J are TRBV4-3 and TRBJ1-2, with D maybe TRBD1 (5 bases). Germline V gene data show CDR1 as LGHNA and CDR2 as YSLEER. The CDR3 sequence is 16 residues long. V shed 4 bases and J shed 8 bases, with 23 bases lying between them. CDR3 sequence (DNA): TGCGCCAGCAGCCCAAATGCGGGGCCCGCCCTAGGGGGCTACACCTTC. This sequence encodes CASSPNAGPALGGYTF.

This clonotype was detected ten times or more. This chain uses TRBV28 with TRBJ2-5; 7 bases line up with TRBD1. V lost 6 bases and J lost 4; bases outside the gene matches: 5. The CDR3 totals 13 residues. Germline CDR1 MDHEN, CDR2 SYDVKM. The CDR3 nucleotides are TGTGCCAGCAGGGTACAGGGGCGAGAGACCCAGTACTTC. It translates to CASRVQGRETQYF. The whole variable domain, remainder taken from reference TRBV28 and TRBJ2-5, is DVKVTQSSRYLVKRTGEKVFLECVQDMDHENMFWYRQDPGLGLRLIYFSYDVKMKEKGDIPEGYSVSREKKERFSLILESASTNQTSMYLCASRVQGRETQYFGPGTRLLVL.

This clonotype occurred many times. The V call is TRBV7-9, the J call TRBJ2-2, with D hard to call. The germline V gene has CDR1 SEHNR and CDR2 FQNEAQ (reference sequence). The V end lost 5 bases, the J end lost 1 base, and 11 bases lay between the germline ends. There are 15 residues in the CDR3. The CDR3 DNA follows: TGTGCCAGCAGCCCTCTAGGGCTGAACACCGGGGAGCTGTTTTTT. Protein sequence: CASSPLGLNTGELFF.

The rearrangement uses TRBV9 and TRBJ2-1; TRBD1 matches 9 bases. Per the germline V gene, CDR1 is SGDLS and CDR2 is YYNGEE. The V segment lost 3 bases and the J segment 8 bases; nucleotides outside the gene matches: 9. The CDR3 extends over 15 amino acids. The CDR3 spells CASSASGTGFDEQFF. The CDR3 DNA is TGTGCCAGCAGCGCCTCCGGGACAGGGTTCGATGAGCAGTTCTTC.

V usage is TRBV6-1 and J usage is TRBJ1-1; D uncertain. This CDR3 has 13 residues. Germline V lookup: CDR1 MNHNS, CDR2 SASEGT. Trimming left V 5 bases short and J 4 bases short, with 11 bases between. CDR3 in amino acids: CASSRGLRTEAFF. The CDR3 region has the DNA TGTGCCAGCAGTAGAGGGCTGCGCACTGAAGCTTTCTTT.

This clonotype has ten or more counts. J is TRBJ2-5 and V is TRBV14, with a tentative D call TRBD1 (6 bases). CDR3 size: 16 residues. Germline V gene data show CDR1 as SGHDN and CDR2 as FVKESK. Trimming removed 4 bases from V and 0 bases from J, with 15 bases in between. Written as DNA, the CDR3 is TGTGCCAGCAGCCCAAGGCGCAGGGGCTACCAAGAGACCCAGTACTTC. Translating gives CASSPRRRGYQETQYF.

There are many counts of this clonotype. V and J are TRBV28 and TRBJ2-5; unclear D gene. The CDR3 is made up of 14 amino acids. Germline-derived CDR1 and CDR2 are MDHEN and SYDVKM. The germline V and J ends were trimmed by 7 bases and 0 bases, with 12 bases remaining between them. CDR3: CASTFWADQETQYF. CDR3 DNA: TGTGCCAGCACTTTCTGGGCGGACCAAGAGACCCAGTACTTC.